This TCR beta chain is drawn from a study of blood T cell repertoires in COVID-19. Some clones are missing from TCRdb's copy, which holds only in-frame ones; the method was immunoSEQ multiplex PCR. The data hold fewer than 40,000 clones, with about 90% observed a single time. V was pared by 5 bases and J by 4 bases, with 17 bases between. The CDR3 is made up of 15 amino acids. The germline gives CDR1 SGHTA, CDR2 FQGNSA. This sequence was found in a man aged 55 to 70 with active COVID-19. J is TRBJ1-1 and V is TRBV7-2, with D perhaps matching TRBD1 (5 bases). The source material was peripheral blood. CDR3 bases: TGTGCCAGCAGCCCCGGGGGGGAGGCCCTCACTGAAGCTTTCTTT. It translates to CASSPGGEALTEAFF.